This TCR beta chain was captured in a study of cytomegalovirus exposure and HLA in healthy donors. Study results and caveats: The authors assumed roughly uniform sequencing depth across donors for presence/absence analyses. Across HLA loci, a later analysis found differing TCR association rates, with DRB1 most and HLA-C fewest. A later analysis showed that HLA-associated TCR beta chains had undergone more clonal expansion than equally common others.

Points on this clone: Its antigen is undetermined.

It was with 60 Vbeta and 13 Jbeta primers that the PCR ran. Generated by immunoSEQ multiplex PCR, the TCRdb table keeps only in-frame clones and is missing some. The repertoire consists of hundreds of thousands of clones, with about three quarters occurring once and the leading ten covering around 16%. Losses at the gene ends were 2 bases for V and 1 base for J; bases not matched to a gene: 2. Per germline, CDR1 MNHEY and CDR2 SVGAGI. The CDR3 length is 15 residues. Material for sequencing was PBMCs. This chain joins TRBV6-5 and TRBJ1-5; 7 bases line up with TRBD1. This TCR derives from a man aged 35-49 years in good health and CMV-seronegative. The CDR3 DNA is TGTGCCAGCAGTTACGGAGGGGGCAGCAATCAGCCCCAGCATTTT. Protein: CASSYGGGSNQPQHF.